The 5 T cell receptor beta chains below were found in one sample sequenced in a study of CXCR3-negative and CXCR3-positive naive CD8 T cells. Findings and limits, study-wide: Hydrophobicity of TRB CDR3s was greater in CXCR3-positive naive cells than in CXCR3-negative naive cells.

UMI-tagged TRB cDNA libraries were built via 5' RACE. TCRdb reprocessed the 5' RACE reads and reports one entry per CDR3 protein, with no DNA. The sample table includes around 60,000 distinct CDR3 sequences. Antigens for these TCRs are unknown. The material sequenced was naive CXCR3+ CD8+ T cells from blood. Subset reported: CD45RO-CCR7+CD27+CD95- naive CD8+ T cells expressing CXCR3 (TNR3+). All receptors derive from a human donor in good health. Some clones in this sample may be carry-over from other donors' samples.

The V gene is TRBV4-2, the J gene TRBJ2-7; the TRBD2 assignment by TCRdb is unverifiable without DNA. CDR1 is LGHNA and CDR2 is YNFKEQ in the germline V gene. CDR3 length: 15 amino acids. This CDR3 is CASSQDSDGPYEQYF.

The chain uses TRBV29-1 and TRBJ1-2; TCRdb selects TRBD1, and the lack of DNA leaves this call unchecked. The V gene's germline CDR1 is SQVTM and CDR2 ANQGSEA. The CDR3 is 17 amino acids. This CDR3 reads CSVEDRDRGIFNYGYTF.

The CDR3 protein is CASSGSYTGELFF. V gene TRBV7-6 combines with J gene TRBJ2-2. The CDR3 loop spans 13 amino acids. CDR1 SGHVS and CDR2 FNYEAQ come from the germline V gene.

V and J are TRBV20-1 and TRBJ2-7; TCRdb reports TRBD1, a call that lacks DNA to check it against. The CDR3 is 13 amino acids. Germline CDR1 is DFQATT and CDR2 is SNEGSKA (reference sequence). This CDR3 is CSAPRQDFYEQYF.

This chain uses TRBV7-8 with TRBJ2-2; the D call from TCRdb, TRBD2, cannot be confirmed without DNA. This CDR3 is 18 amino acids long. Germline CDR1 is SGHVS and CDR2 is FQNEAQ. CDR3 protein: CASTLGFDGGGAPGELFF.